The 30 T cell receptor beta chains given below trace back to one sample, sequenced in a study of OX40 agonist ivuxolimab in advanced cancers. Assay used: immunoSEQ multiplex PCR; TCRdb lists only in-frame clones, some missing. The sample comprises 60,000 or so clones, over 80% of which are singletons, and 27% rests with the top ten. The starting material was CD4+ or CD8+ T cells sorted from blood, obtained in a trial of the OX40 agonist ivuxolimab. The receptors here all came from an adult with an advanced solid tumor such as melanoma, head and neck, liver or kidney cancer.

The rearrangement uses TRBV15 and TRBJ2-2; D is unclear. The V end lost 4 bases, the J end lost 3 bases, and 15 bases lay between the germline ends. Germline V gives CDR1 LNHNV, CDR2 YYDKDF (reference sequence). The CDR3 totals 16 residues. The CDR3: CATSKSRLAHTGELFF. The CDR3, as DNA: TGTGCCACCAGCAAAAGTCGGTTAGCCCACACCGGGGAGCTGTTTTTT.

The DNA of the CDR3 is TGTGCTAGTGGTTTCCTTAGCGGGAGTGGAACAGATACGCAGTATTTT. Protein sequence: CASGFLSGSGTDTQYF. This chain uses TRBV12-5 with TRBJ2-3; the match to TRBD2 covers 9 bases. Germline V gene data show CDR1 as LGHNT and CDR2 as FRNRAP. The CDR3 has 16 amino acids. With 3 bases clipped from V and 3 bases from J, the junction kept 7 bases outside the gene matches. Filled out from reference TRBV12-5 and TRBJ2-3, the complete variable domain reads DARVTQTPRHKVTEMGQEVTMRCQPILGHNTVFWYRQTMMQGLELLAYFRNRAPLDDSGMPKDRFSAEMPDATLATLKIQPSEPRDSAVYFCASGFLSGSGTDTQYFGPGTRLTVL.

The genes are TRBV27 and TRBJ2-3; 11 positions agree with TRBD2. The germline V gene encodes CDR1 MNHEY and CDR2 SMNVEV (reference sequence). Trimming cost V 5 bases and J 2 bases; bases outside gene matches: 12. The CDR3 length is 18 residues. The DNA for the CDR3 is TGTGCCAGCAGTCGAATTAGGACTAGCGGGTCTTTCACAGATACGCAGTATTTT. Translated, it gives CASSRIRTSGSFTDTQYF.

This CDR3 reads CASSLRTSGTYNEQFF. The CDR3, as DNA: TGCGCCAGCAGCTTGCGGACTAGCGGGACTTACAATGAGCAGTTCTTC. The V and J genes are TRBV4-1 and TRBJ2-1; 12 bases are a match to TRBD2. V trimming: 5 bases; J trimming: 4 bases; junction bases outside the gene matches: 6. There are 16 residues in the CDR3. CDR1 is MGHRA and CDR2 is YSYEKL in the germline V gene.

The table lists this clone with a few counts. The chain is built from TRBV19 and TRBJ2-7; TRBD2 aligns across 11 bases. V was pared by 5 bases and J by 4 bases, with 7 bases of the junction left unmatched. Germline-derived CDR1 and CDR2 are LNHDA and SQIVND (reference sequence). This CDR3 has 15 residues. The CDR3 loop is CASSELSGGAYEQYF. CDR3 DNA sequence: TGTGCCAGTAGTGAACTTAGCGGGGGGGCTTACGAGCAGTACTTC.

The chain has TRBV30 and TRBJ2-5; TRBD1 matches at 8 bases. Near its end, the DNA agrees better with TRBJ2-7, so the J call may be wrong. The germline CDR1 and CDR2 sequences are GTSNPN and SVGIG (reference sequence). There are 14 residues in the CDR3. Here the CDR3 DNA reads TGTGCCTGGAGTGGGGGGACAGGAGTTTACGAGCAGTACTTC. It codes for CAWSGGTGVYEQYF.

This chain links TRBV29-1 with TRBJ2-1, with 10 bases lining up with TRBD1. V shed 7 bases and J 10 bases; nucleotides not matched to a gene: 4. This CDR3 spans 11 amino acids. CDR1 is SQVTM, CDR2 ANQGSEA, per germline. The CDR3 nucleotides read TGCAGCGCCAGGGACAGGGGAGAGCAGTTCTTC. Residues: CSARDRGEQFF.

V is TRBV5-6 and J is TRBJ2-7; 8 nucleotides align to TRBD1. The CDR3 length is 14 residues. The junction had 8 bases not matched to a gene; V was cut back by 4 bases and J by 5 bases. From germline, CDR1 is SGHDT and CDR2 YYEEEE. The CDR3 spells CASSDSGGADEQYF. CDR3 sequence (DNA): TGTGCCAGCAGCGATTCAGGGGGCGCGGACGAGCAGTACTTC.

V is TRBV4-1 and J is TRBJ2-5, with 8 bases lining up with TRBD2. This CDR3 comprises 15 residues. The V and J ends lost 1 base and 7 bases, in that order; junction bases with no gene match: 8. The germline CDR1 and CDR2 sequences are MGHRA and YSYEKL. DNA for the CDR3: TGCGCCAGCAGCCAAGTTATGGGACTAGGCGGGACCCAGTACTTC. Translation: CASSQVMGLGGTQYF.

The chain couples TRBV19 to TRBJ1-1, with TRBD1 identical over 7 bases. Germline lookup yields CDR1 LNHDA and CDR2 SQIVND (reference sequence). The CDR3 has 13 residues. J gave up 6 bases and V 1 base, and 2 bases lay outside the gene matches. As DNA, the CDR3 is TGTGCCAGTAGTATAGGCCAGGGGGCTGAAGCTTTCTTT. Protein sequence: CASSIGQGAEAFF.

The chain joins TRBV5-8 to TRBJ1-1; D unclear. This CDR3 comprises 13 residues. The germline V gene encodes CDR1 SGHTS and CDR2 YDEGEE. V lost 1 base and J lost 0, with 4 bases in between. The CDR3 region has the DNA TGTGCCAGCAGCTTGATTATGAACACTGAAGCTTTCTTT. Protein sequence: CASSLIMNTEAFF. Combining the CDR3 with reference TRBV5-8 and TRBJ1-1 gives the whole variable domain EAGVTQSPTHLIKTRGQQATLRCSPISGHTSVYWYQQALGLGLQFLLWYDEGEERNRGNFPPRFSGRQFPNYSSELNVNALELEDSALYLCASSLIMNTEAFFGQGTRLTVV.

This clone was detected once. This rearrangement joins TRBV7-2 to TRBJ1-1; D remains ambiguous. The V end lost 4 bases, the J end lost 1 base, and 10 bases lay between the germline ends. The CDR3 extends over 14 amino acids. Germline V gene data show CDR1 as SGHTA and CDR2 as FQGNSA. The CDR3: CASSSIPENTEAFF. CDR3 bases: TGTGCCAGCAGCTCAATCCCAGAGAACACTGAAGCTTTCTTT.

The V and J genes are TRBV19 and TRBJ1-5, with no clear D. Looked up from germline, CDR1 is LNHDA and CDR2 is SQIVND (reference sequence). Trimming took off 5 bases at V and 0 bases at J, with 8 bases between the two ends. The CDR3 spans 14 residues. The CDR3 loop reads CASSSVYSNQPQHF. CDR3 bases: TGTGCCAGTAGTTCCGTCTATAGCAATCAGCCCCAGCATTTT.

V usage is TRBV7-8 and J usage is TRBJ2-7; 12 bases map to TRBD2. V lost 1 base, J lost 2 bases, and 6 bases stayed unmatched. Germline V gene data show CDR1 as SGHVS and CDR2 as FQNEAQ. This CDR3 region has 17 residues. CDR3 bases: TGTGCCAGCAGCTTAGAGAGGACTAGCGGGGAAACCTACGAGCAGTACTTC. Protein product: CASSLERTSGETYEQYF. The complete variable domain, with remaining parts taken from reference TRBV7-8 and TRBJ2-7, reads GAGVSQSPRYKVAKRGQDVALRCDPISGHVSLFWYQQALGQGPEFLTYFQNEAQLDKSGLPSDRFFAERPEGSVSTLKIQRTQQEDSAVYLCASSLERTSGETYEQYFGPGTRLTVT.

This sequence joins TRBV7-8 and TRBJ1-1; TRBD1 aligns across 9 bases. V shed 5 bases, J shed 1 base, and the junction held 5 bases outside the gene matches. Germline CDR1 SGHVS, CDR2 FQNEAQ. CDR3 length: 15 amino acids. The CDR3 reads CASSRGQGRNTEAFF. CDR3 nucleotide sequence: TGTGCCAGCAGCAGGGGACAGGGTAGGAACACTGAAGCTTTCTTT.

The chain couples TRBV6-6 to TRBJ2-3; weak D call: TRBD1 (6 bases). Germline lookup yields CDR1 MNHNY and CDR2 SVGAGI (reference sequence). The CDR3 runs to 16 residues. The ends were cut back, 2 bases at V and 2 bases at J, with 14 bases in the middle. This CDR3 is CASSYQGPLSTDTQYF. The CDR3 DNA sequence: TGTGCCAGCAGTTACCAGGGGCCCCTCTCCACAGATACGCAGTATTTT.

CDR3 protein: CASSDPVYNSPLHF. The CDR3 nucleotides read TGTGCCAGCAGTGACCCGGTCTATAATTCACCCCTCCACTTT. V and J are TRBV6-1 and TRBJ1-6; D not resolved. This CDR3 has 14 amino acids. The V end was cut by 3 bases, the J end by 3 bases, with 6 bases between. From germline, CDR1 is MNHNS and CDR2 SASEGT.

This sequence joins TRBV27 and TRBJ1-2; D ambiguous. The CDR3 runs to 14 residues. Germline lookup yields CDR1 MNHEY and CDR2 SMNVEV (reference sequence). Trimming stripped 0 bases from V and 2 bases from J, with 7 bases between. CDR3 coding DNA: TGTGCCAGCAGTTTATCGGCCAGGAACTATGGCTACACCTTC. Protein product: CASSLSARNYGYTF.

J is TRBJ1-5 and V is TRBV19; D might be TRBD1 (6 bases). The germline V and J ends were trimmed by 5 bases and 5 bases, with 22 bases remaining between them. CDR3 length: 17 amino acids. The germline gives CDR1 LNHDA, CDR2 SQIVND (reference sequence). The CDR3 spells CASSLDRGSFNDQPQHF. Here the CDR3 DNA reads TGTGCCAGTAGTTTGGACAGAGGCTCTTTCAATGATCAGCCCCAGCATTTT. Full variable domain (missing parts from reference TRBV19 and TRBJ1-5): DGGITQSPKYLFRKEGQNVTLSCEQNLNHDAMYWYRQDPGQGLRLIYYSQIVNDFQKGDIAEGYSVSREKKESFPLTVTSAQKNPTAFYLCASSLDRGSFNDQPQHFGDGTRLSIL.

V and J are TRBV27 and TRBJ1-6, with D possibly being TRBD1 (5 bases). From germline, CDR1 is MNHEY and CDR2 SMNVEV (reference sequence). V dropped 5 bases and J dropped 3 bases, with 14 bases sitting between them. The length of the CDR3 is 16 residues. CDR3 bases: TGTGCCAGCAGTCCGGTCCGGGGGGACTATAATTCACCCCTCCACTTT. It encodes CASSPVRGDYNSPLHF.

CDR3 nucleotides: TGCGCCAGCAGCTTGGGGCGGCGGACCCAAGAGACCCAGTACTTC. Protein product: CASSLGRRTQETQYF. The chain uses TRBV5-1 and TRBJ2-5, with no clear D. CDR1 is SGHRS and CDR2 is YFSETQ in the germline V gene. V was clipped by 0 bases and J by 1 base, with 10 bases between them. This CDR3 has 15 amino acids.

V and J are TRBV6-1 and TRBJ2-5; D remains unclear. This CDR3 region has 18 residues. Trimming left V 2 bases short and J 7 bases short, with 26 bases between. Germline CDR1 and CDR2: MNHNS and SASEGT. The CDR3 is CASSESKWVAGAYVTQYF. CDR3 nucleotide sequence: TGTGCCAGCAGTGAATCCAAATGGGTAGCCGGAGCTTATGTGACCCAGTACTTC.

This chain uses TRBV6-5 with TRBJ1-3, with D possibly TRBD1 on 5 matching bases. Trimming took off 6 bases at V and 4 bases at J, with 16 bases between the two ends. This CDR3 is built from 15 residues. Per the germline V gene, CDR1 is MNHEY and CDR2 is SVGAGI. CDR3 coding DNA: TGTGCCAGCAGCCCCCGACCAGGGACGGGAAACACCATATATTTT. Translation: CASSPRPGTGNTIYF.

The chain is built from TRBV29-1 and TRBJ2-7, with D unresolved. Trimming removed 3 bases from V and 6 bases from J, with 18 bases in between. Germline CDR1 is SQVTM and CDR2 is ANQGSEA. This CDR3 spans 14 amino acids. As DNA, the CDR3 is TGCAGCGTTGAGAAGGTGGGCCGGCCCGGCGAGCAGTACTTC. Translated, it gives CSVEKVGRPGEQYF.

The chain recombines TRBV10-3 with TRBJ2-3; the match to TRBD2 covers 14 bases. J was trimmed by 0 bases and V by 7 bases; bases with no gene match: 6. Germline-derived CDR1 and CDR2 are ENHRY and SYGVKD. CDR3 length: 17 residues. CDR3 nucleotide sequence: TGTGCCATCAAACGGACTAGCGGGGGGTCTAGCACAGATACGCAGTATTTT. It encodes CAIKRTSGGSSTDTQYF.

This clone was picked up one time. J is TRBJ1-2 and V is TRBV5-8, with a possible D match to TRBD1 (5 bases). CDR1 SGHTS and CDR2 YDEGEE come from the germline V gene. The CDR3 runs to 15 residues. The V and J ends lost 0 bases and 5 bases respectively, with 14 bases between them. The DNA for the CDR3 is TGTGCCAGCAGCTTGGCCGGGGGAGGGAGTTATGGCTACACCTTC. Residues: CASSLAGGGSYGYTF.

The V and J genes are TRBV14 and TRBJ2-7, with TRBD1 matching over 11 bases. Germline V gene sequence: CDR1 SGHDN, CDR2 FVKESK. V was pared by 4 bases and J by 5 bases, with 16 bases of the junction left unmatched. The CDR3 spans 18 residues. CDR3 residues: CASSLSPGGWTGGHEQYF. The CDR3 nucleotides are TGTGCCAGCAGCCTCTCGCCAGGGGGTTGGACAGGGGGCCACGAGCAGTACTTC.

The rearrangement uses TRBV28 and TRBJ1-2; no firm D call. CDR3 length equals 15 residues. Germline values: CDR1 MDHEN, CDR2 SYDVKM. V gave up 1 base and J gave up 4 bases, with 13 bases separating them. The CDR3 loop is CASSLYVRVSYGYTF. DNA of the CDR3: TGTGCCAGCAGTTTATACGTGCGGGTCTCCTATGGCTACACCTTC.

The chain is built from TRBV29-1 and TRBJ1-2; D might be TRBD1 (6 bases). Trimming removed 4 bases from V and 3 bases from J, with 12 bases in between. The CDR3 sequence is 13 residues long. Per the germline V gene, CDR1 is SQVTM and CDR2 is ANQGSEA. The CDR3 is CSVGGAGDYGYTF. As DNA, the CDR3 is TGCAGCGTTGGGGGGGCAGGGGACTATGGCTACACCTTC.

This clone occurred a few times. The V and J genes are TRBV18 and TRBJ2-7; 9 nucleotides match TRBD1. The CDR3 has 18 residues. Trimming took 2 bases from V and 0 from J; bases not matched to a gene: 11. Germline V gene sequence: CDR1 KGHSH, CDR2 LQKENI. The chain's CDR3 is CASSPRGGQGQSSYEQYF. The CDR3 DNA follows: TGTGCCAGCTCACCAAGGGGGGGACAGGGACAAAGCTCCTACGAGCAGTACTTC. Full variable domain (missing parts from reference TRBV18 and TRBJ2-7): NAGVMQNPRHLVRRRGQEARLRCSPMKGHSHVYWYRQLPEEGLKFMVYLQKENIIDESGMPKERFSAEFPKEGPSILRIQQVVRGDSAAYFCASSPRGGQGQSSYEQYFGPGTRLTVT.